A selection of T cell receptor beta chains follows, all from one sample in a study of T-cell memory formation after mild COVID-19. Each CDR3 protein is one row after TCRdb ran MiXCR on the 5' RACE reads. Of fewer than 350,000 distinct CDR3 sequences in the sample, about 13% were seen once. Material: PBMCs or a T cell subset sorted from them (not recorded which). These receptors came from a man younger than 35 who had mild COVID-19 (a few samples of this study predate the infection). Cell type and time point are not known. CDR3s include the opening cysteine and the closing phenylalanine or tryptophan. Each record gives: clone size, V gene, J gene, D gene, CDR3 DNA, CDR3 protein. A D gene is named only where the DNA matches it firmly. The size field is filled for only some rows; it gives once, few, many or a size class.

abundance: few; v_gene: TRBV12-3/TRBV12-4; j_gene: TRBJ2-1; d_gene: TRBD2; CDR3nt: TGTGCCAGCACGTTTAAAGCGGGGGCCGGGCGGGGTGAGCAGTTCTTC; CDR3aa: CASTFKAGAGRGEQFF
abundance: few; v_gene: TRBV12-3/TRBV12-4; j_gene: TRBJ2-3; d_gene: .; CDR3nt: TGTGCCAGCAGTTTAGCGGCTTCCCTTAGTTACCCCACAGATACGCAGTATTTT; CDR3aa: CASSLAASLSYPTDTQYF
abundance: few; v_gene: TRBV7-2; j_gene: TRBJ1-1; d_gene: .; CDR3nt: TGTGCCAGCAGCTTAGACCCAGTTGGGAGCGCTTTCTTT; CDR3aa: CASSLDPVGSAFF
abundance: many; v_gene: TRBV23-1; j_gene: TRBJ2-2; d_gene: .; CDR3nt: TGCGCCAGCAGTCAATCGGCTCTTTGGGGGGACATAGCCGGGGAGCTGTTTTTT; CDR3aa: CASSQSALWGDIAGELFF
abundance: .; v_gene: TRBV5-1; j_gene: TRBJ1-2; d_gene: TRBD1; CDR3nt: TGCGCCAGCAGCTCGGGACAGGTAGACTATGGCTACACCTTC; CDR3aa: CASSSGQVDYGYTF
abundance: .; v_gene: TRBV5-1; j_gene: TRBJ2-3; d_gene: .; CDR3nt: TGCGCCAGCAGCTTGCAAGCAGGAGATACGCAGTATTTT; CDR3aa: CASSLQAGDTQYF
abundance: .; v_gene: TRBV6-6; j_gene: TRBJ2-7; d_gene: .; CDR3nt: TGTGCCAGCAGTACCGTTTTAGGCTTCCGGCAGTACTTC; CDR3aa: CASSTVLGFRQYF
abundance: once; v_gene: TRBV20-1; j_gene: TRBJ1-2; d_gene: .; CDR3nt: TGCAGTGCTAGAGGGGGACCGAAACTTCTGGGGGGCTACACCTTC; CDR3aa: CSARGGPKLLGGYTF
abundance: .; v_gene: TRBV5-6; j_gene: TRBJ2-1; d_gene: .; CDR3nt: TGTGCCAGCAGCTTCAAGGAGCTCAATGAGCAGTTCTTC; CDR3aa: CASSFKELNEQFF
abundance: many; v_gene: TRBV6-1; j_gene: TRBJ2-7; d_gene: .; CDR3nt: TGTGCCAGCAGTGAAGAGGGGCCGACCTACGAGCAGTACTTC; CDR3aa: CASSEEGPTYEQYF